This entry lists 18 T cell receptor beta chains sequenced from one sample in a study of T cell repertoires in cytomegalovirus infection. TCRdb itself ran the reads through MiXCR, one entry per CDR3 protein. Of about 490,000 distinct CDR3 sequences in the sample, approximately 15% were seen once. The sample taken for sequencing was CD8+ T cells from PBMCs. The receptor set was obtained from a human donor in good health (CMV status not recorded). Some clones in this sample may be carry-over from other donors' samples.

This clonotype was seen a few times. The rearrangement joins TRBV6-5 to TRBJ2-5; no reliable D call. Germline assignment: CDR1 MNHEY and CDR2 SVGAGI. The CDR3 consists of 12 residues. Trimming took 8 bases from V and 2 from J, leaving 9 bases between them. Written as DNA, the CDR3 is TGTGCCAGCCGACACGTTCAAGAGACCCAGTACTTC. Translated: CASRHVQETQYF.

As for this clonotype: The conserved final phenylalanine or tryptophan is absent from the CDR3, which likely points to a read error. It is unclear where the CDR3 begins or ends on the DNA, so no DNA is shown, and the CDR3 is as TCRdb lists it. The chain recombines TRBV12-5 with TRBJ2-1. The CDR3 adds up to 16 amino acids, both ends counted. Germline lookup yields CDR1 LGHNT and CDR2 FRNRAP. Here the CDR3 reads CASGPTMSLGYNEQLL.

This clonotype has a count of ten or more. J is TRBJ1-2 and V is TRBV7-6; 10 positions agree with TRBD1. The CDR3 consists of 17 residues. CDR1 is SGHVS, CDR2 FNYEAQ, per germline. V lost 5 bases to trimming and J lost 4 bases; unmatched junction nucleotides: 13. The CDR3 DNA reads as TGTGCCAGCAGCCCAAGCGGACAGGGGGGTAGTTTCTATGGCTACACCTTC. Translated, it gives CASSPSGQGGSFYGYTF.

This clonotype has a count of ten or more. J is TRBJ2-1 and V is TRBV12-5, with 10 bases aligning to TRBD1. This CDR3 region has 14 residues. CDR1 and CDR2 from the germline V gene are LGHNT and FRNRAP. J gave up 6 bases and V 11 bases, and 10 bases lay outside the gene matches. The CDR3, as DNA: TGTGCTGAGTCCGGGACAGGGGCCCTCAATGAGCAGTTCTTC. This encodes CAESGTGALNEQFF.

Remarks on this clonotype: A clone one base away is much larger, so this may be a read error. The CDR3 region has the DNA TGTGCCAGCAGTCAAGAAATCTACAGGGGGATGAACACTGAAGCTTTCTTT. Amino acid sequence: CASSQEIYRGMNTEAFF. The rearrangement uses TRBV27 and TRBJ1-1; 8 nucleotides match TRBD1. V lost 5 bases to trimming and J lost 0 bases; unmatched junction nucleotides: 11. The germline V gene encodes CDR1 MNHEY and CDR2 SMNVEV (reference sequence). CDR3 length: 17 residues.

This clonotype was detected ten times or more. The chain has TRBV7-9 and TRBJ2-1; the D is unclear. Germline-derived CDR1 and CDR2 are SEHNR and FQNEAQ (reference sequence). This CDR3 contains 13 residues. V was cut by 5 bases and J by 6 bases, with 11 bases left in between. The CDR3 DNA follows: TGTGCCAGCAGCCCGCCGGCGGCCAATGAGCAGTTCTTC. Translation gives CASSPPAANEQFF.

This clonotype was found many times. The gene calls are TRBV7-6 and TRBJ1-1; D gene ambiguous. The CDR3 consists of 12 residues. CDR1 is SGHVS and CDR2 is FNYEAQ in the germline V gene. The germline V and J ends were trimmed by 2 bases and 7 bases, with 8 bases remaining between them. DNA of the CDR3: TGTGCCAGCAGCTTAAATCAGTTTGAAGCTTTCTTT. Protein product: CASSLNQFEAFF.

In this sample, this clonotype turned up many times. The gene calls are TRBV7-2 and TRBJ2-1; TRBD2 agrees at 12 bases. Germline V lookup: CDR1 SGHTA, CDR2 FQGNSA. The CDR3 covers 15 residues. Losses at the gene ends were 7 bases for V and 7 bases for J; bases not matched to a gene: 8. CDR3 coding DNA: TGTGCCAGCACCGAACTAGCGGGAGGTTCGAATGAGCAGTTCTTC. It is translated as CASTELAGGSNEQFF.

The table lists this clonotype with a few counts. The chain joins TRBV24-1 to TRBJ2-2; 14 nucleotides align to TRBD2. After removal of 4 bases from V and 8 bases from J, the junction contained 11 bases not matched to a gene. The germline gives CDR1 KGHDR, CDR2 SFDVKD. The CDR3 consists of 18 residues. CDR3 nucleotides: TGTGCCACCAGTGACAGCCGGGGACTAGCGGGAGTGGCTGGGGAGCTGTTTTTT. The encoded protein is CATSDSRGLAGVAGELFF.

This clonotype was found many times. The V gene is TRBV27, the J gene TRBJ1-6; D remains unclear. The CDR3 contains 14 residues. Trimming took 1 base from V and 7 from J, leaving 8 bases between them. CDR1 and CDR2 from the germline V gene are MNHEY and SMNVEV (reference sequence). The CDR3 sequence: CASSLYGRNSPLHF. The CDR3 coding sequence is TGTGCCAGCAGTTTATATGGTCGGAATTCACCCCTCCACTTT.

This clonotype was counted ten times or more. V and J are TRBV20-1 and TRBJ2-2; 12 nucleotides match TRBD1. In germline, CDR1 is DFQATT, CDR2 SNEGSKA (reference sequence). V lost 3 bases to trimming and J lost 5 bases; unmatched junction nucleotides: 16. The CDR3 extends over 19 amino acids. The CDR3 sequence is CSARKPGQGANWRTGELFF. For the CDR3, the DNA is TGCAGTGCTAGGAAACCGGGACAGGGGGCAAATTGGAGGACCGGGGAGCTGTTTTTT.

This clonotype showed up just a few times. The genes are TRBV2 and TRBJ2-3, with D perhaps being TRBD1 or TRBD2 (5 bases each). V lost 4 bases to trimming and J lost 7 bases, with 18 bases between them. The CDR3 sequence is 15 residues long. Germline-derived CDR1 and CDR2 are SNHLY and FYNNEI. The CDR3 DNA reads TGTGCCAGCAGTGTGAACCTCCGGGGCGCGAATACGCAGTATTTT. This codes for CASSVNLRGANTQYF.

The chain carries TRBV11-2 and TRBJ2-7, with D possibly called TRBD1 or TRBD2 (6 bases each). Germline-derived CDR1 and CDR2 are SGHAT and FQNNGV. The CDR3 sequence is 13 residues long. V was shortened by 5 bases and J by 7 bases, with 15 bases between the two germline ends. CDR3: CASSQGREDEQYF. For the CDR3, the DNA is TGTGCCAGCAGCCAGGGGCGGGAAGATGAGCAGTACTTC.

This clonotype was observed at least ten times. The chain recombines TRBV27 with TRBJ1-5; 7 nucleotides match TRBD1. Germline V gives CDR1 MNHEY, CDR2 SMNVEV (reference sequence). The CDR3 length is 15 residues. Trimming cost V 5 bases and J 5 bases; bases outside gene matches: 9. The CDR3 region is CASSTDREGHQPQHF. Here the CDR3 DNA reads TGTGCCAGCAGTACCGACAGGGAAGGACATCAGCCCCAGCATTTT.

This clonotype was observed a handful of times. The chain couples TRBV4-2 to TRBJ2-3, with D tentatively TRBD2 (6 bases). V was clipped by 0 bases and J by 4 bases, with 14 bases between them. From germline, CDR1 is LGHNA and CDR2 YNFKEQ. The CDR3 loop spans 16 amino acids. For the CDR3, the DNA is TGTGCCAGCAGCCAAGATCAGGGCGGGGAAGCAGATACGCAGTATTTT. Translation gives CASSQDQGGEADTQYF.

This clonotype was found a few times. The chain carries TRBV9 and TRBJ2-5; D is perhaps TRBD1 or TRBD2 (5 bases each). CDR1 and CDR2 from the germline V gene are SGDLS and YYNGEE. This CDR3 has 14 amino acids. V gave up 0 bases and J gave up 7 bases, with 13 bases separating them. CDR3 sequence (DNA): TGTGCCAGCAGCGTAGACGGGGCGCCCAGGACCCAGTACTTC. Amino acid sequence: CASSVDGAPRTQYF.

The sample holds many counts of this clonotype. The chain joins TRBV28 to TRBJ2-2, with 9 bases identical to TRBD2. Germline V CDR1 and CDR2: MDHEN, SYDVKM. This CDR3 comprises 15 residues. Trimming cost V 6 bases and J 6 bases; bases outside gene matches: 8. The CDR3 region has the DNA TGTGCCAGCAGGGTTGTGTTAGCGGGAGCCGGGGAGCTGTTTTTT. Translation: CASRVVLAGAGELFF.

There are a few counts of this clonotype. The gene calls are TRBV20-1 and TRBJ2-7, with D perhaps matching TRBD2 (6 bases). This CDR3 contains 13 residues. The V end was cut by 3 bases, the J end by 4 bases, with 13 bases between. Germline CDR1 is DFQATT and CDR2 is SNEGSKA (reference sequence). The CDR3 bases are TGCAGTGCTAGTGCCGGGACTTCATACGAGCAGTACTTC. Protein: CSASAGTSYEQYF.